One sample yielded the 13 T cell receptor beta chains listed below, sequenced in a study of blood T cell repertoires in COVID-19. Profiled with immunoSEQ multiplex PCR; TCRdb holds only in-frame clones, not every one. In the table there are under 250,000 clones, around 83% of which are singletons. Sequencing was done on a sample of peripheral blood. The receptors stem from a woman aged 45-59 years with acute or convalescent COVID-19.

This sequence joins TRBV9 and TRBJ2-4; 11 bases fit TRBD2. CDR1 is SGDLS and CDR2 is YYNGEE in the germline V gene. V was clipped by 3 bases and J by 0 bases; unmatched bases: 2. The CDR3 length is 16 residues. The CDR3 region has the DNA TGTGCCAGCAGCGGGGGACTAGCGGAAGCCAAAAACATTCAGTACTTC. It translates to CASSGGLAEAKNIQYF.

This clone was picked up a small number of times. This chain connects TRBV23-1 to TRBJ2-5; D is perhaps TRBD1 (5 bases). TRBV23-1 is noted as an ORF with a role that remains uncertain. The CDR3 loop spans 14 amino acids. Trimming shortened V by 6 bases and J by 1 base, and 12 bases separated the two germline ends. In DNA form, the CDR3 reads TGCGCCAGCAGGCCCAGGGTTGCCCAAGAGACCCAGTACTTC. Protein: CASRPRVAQETQYF.

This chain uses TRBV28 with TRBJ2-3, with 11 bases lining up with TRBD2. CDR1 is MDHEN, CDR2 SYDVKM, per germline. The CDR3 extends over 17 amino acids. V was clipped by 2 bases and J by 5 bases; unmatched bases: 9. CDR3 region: CASSLPLLAGAGDTQYF. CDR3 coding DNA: TGTGCCAGCAGTTTACCCCTACTAGCGGGGGCGGGAGATACGCAGTATTTT.

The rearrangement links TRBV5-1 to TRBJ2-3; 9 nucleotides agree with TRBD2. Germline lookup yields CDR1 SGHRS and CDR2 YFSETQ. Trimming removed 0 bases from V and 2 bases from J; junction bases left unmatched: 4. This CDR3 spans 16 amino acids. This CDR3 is CASSLVLAGITDTQYF. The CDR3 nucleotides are TGCGCCAGCAGCTTGGTTCTAGCGGGGATCACAGATACGCAGTATTTT. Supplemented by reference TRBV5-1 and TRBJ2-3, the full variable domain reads KAGVTQTPRYLIKTRGQQVTLSCSPISGHRSVSWYQQTPGQGLQFLFEYFSETQRNKGNFPGRFSGRQFSNSRSEMNVSTLELGDSALYLCASSLVLAGITDTQYFGPGTRLTVL.

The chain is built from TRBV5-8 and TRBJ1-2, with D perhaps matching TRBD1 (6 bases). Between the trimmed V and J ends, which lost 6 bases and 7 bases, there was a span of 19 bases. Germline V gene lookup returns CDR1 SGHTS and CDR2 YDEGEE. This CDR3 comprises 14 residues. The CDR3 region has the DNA TGTGCCAGCATCCCCCAACCGGGGGGCTTTGGCTACACCTTC. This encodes CASIPQPGGFGYTF.

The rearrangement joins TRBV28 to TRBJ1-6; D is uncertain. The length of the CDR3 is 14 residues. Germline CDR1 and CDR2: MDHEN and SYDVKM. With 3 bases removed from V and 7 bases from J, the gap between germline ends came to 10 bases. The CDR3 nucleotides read TGTGCCAGCAGTTTGAGCGGACGGAATTCACCCCTCCACTTT. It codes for CASSLSGRNSPLHF.

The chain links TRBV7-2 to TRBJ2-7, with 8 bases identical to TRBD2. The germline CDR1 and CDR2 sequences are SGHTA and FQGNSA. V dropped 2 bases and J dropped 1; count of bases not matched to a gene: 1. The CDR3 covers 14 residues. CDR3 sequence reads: CASSLSSGSYEQYF. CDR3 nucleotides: TGTGCCAGCAGCTTATCTAGCGGGTCCTACGAGCAGTACTTC.

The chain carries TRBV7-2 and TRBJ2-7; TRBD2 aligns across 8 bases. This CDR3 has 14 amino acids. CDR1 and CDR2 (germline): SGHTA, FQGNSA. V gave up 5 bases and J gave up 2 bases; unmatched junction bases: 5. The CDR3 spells CASSHAGGTYEQYF. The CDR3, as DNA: TGTGCCAGCAGCCACGCGGGAGGAACCTACGAGCAGTACTTC.

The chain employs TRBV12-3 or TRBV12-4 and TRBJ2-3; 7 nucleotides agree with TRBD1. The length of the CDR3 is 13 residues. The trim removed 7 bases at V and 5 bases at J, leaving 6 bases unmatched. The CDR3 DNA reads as TGTGCCAGCACCGACAGGGTAATAGATACGCAGTATTTT. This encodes CASTDRVIDTQYF.

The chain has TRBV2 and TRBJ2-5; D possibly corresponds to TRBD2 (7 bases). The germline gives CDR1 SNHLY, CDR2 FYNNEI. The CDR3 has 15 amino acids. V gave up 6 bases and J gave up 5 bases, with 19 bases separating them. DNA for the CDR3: TGTGCCAGCAGATTGTCGGGGGGCGAGGGGGAGACCCAGTACTTC. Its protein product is CASRLSGGEGETQYF.

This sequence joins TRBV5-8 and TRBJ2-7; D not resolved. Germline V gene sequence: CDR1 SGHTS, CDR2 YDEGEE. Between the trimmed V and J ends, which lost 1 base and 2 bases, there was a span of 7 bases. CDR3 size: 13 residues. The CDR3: CASSLIATYEQYF. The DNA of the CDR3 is TGTGCCAGCAGCTTGATAGCTACCTACGAGCAGTACTTC. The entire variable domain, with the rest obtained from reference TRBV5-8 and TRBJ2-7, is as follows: EAGVTQSPTHLIKTRGQQATLRCSPISGHTSVYWYQQALGLGLQFLLWYDEGEERNRGNFPPRFSGRQFPNYSSELNVNALELEDSALYLCASSLIATYEQYFGPGTRLTVT.

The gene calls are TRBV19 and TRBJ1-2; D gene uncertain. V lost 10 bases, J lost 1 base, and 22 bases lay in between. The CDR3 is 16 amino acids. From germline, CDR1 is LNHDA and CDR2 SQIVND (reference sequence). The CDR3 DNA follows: TGTGCCACCAGAACAACCTTTGGCCGGGGTAACTATGGCTACACCTTC. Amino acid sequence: CATRTTFGRGNYGYTF.

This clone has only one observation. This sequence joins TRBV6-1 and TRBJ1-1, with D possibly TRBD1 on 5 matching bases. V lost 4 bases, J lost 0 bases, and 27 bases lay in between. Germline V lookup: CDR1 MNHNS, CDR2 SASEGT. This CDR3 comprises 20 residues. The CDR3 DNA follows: TGTGCCAGCAGTGGAGCTACCTCCCCAGGGAGGATTCTCCTGAACACTGAAGCTTTCTTT. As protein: CASSGATSPGRILLNTEAFF.